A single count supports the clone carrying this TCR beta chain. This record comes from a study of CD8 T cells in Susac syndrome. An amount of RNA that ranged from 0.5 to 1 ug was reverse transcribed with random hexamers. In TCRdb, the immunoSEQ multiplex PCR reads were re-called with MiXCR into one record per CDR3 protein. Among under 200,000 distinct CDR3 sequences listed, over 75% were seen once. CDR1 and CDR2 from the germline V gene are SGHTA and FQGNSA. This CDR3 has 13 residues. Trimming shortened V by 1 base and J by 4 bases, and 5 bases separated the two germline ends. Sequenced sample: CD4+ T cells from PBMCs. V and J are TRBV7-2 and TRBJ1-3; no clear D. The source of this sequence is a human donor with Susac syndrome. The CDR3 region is CASSLGPGNTIYF. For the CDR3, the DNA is TGTGCCAGCAGCTTAGGACCCGGAAACACCATATATTTT. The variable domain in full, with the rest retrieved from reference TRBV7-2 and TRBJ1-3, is GAGVSQSPSNKVTEKGKDVELRCDPISGHTALYWYRQSLGQGLEFLIYFQGNSAPDKSGLPSDRFSAERTGGSVSTLTIQRTQQEDSAVYLCASSLGPGNTIYFGEGSWLTVV.